This TCR beta chain derives from a study of molecular identifiers for immune sequencing clone quantification. Findings of the study overall: Spiked Jurkat TCR RNA equivalent to one cell was reportedly detectable in roughly 1 million naive cells. It was shown that clones above 20 RNA copies held over 98% of effector molecules, but under 1% in naive cells.

V shed 3 bases and J shed 0 bases, with 14 bases lying between them. This CDR3 spans 17 amino acids. Germline V gene data show CDR1 as LNHNV and CDR2 as YYDKDF (reference sequence). Bulk TCR libraries used previously described methods and listed TCR primers. TCRdb processed the PCR reads anew with MiXCR; each CDR3 protein has one entry. The data show 40,000 to 45,000 distinct CDR3 sequences, 24% seen once. This clonotype was recorded at least ten times. Antigen unknown. The TCR sequence derives from a human donor in good health. Some libraries in this study had Jurkat cell RNA spiked in. The source material was naive CD8+ T cells from blood, with Jurkat cell RNA spiked in. Subset reported: FACS-sorted CD8+CD4-CCR7+CD45RA+ naive T cells. The chain joins TRBV15 to TRBJ1-4, with D possibly TRBD1 on 5 matching bases. CDR3 sequence (DNA): TGTGCCACCAGCAGGTTTTCTACAGGAGCAACTAATGAAAAACTGTTTTTT. This codes for CATSRFSTGATNEKLFF. Complete variable domain (other parts from reference TRBV15 and TRBJ1-4): DAMVIQNPRYQVTQFGKPVTLSCSQTLNHNVMYWYQQKSSQAPKLLFHYYDKDFNNEADTPDNFQSRRPNTSFCFLDIRSPGLGDTAMYLCATSRFSTGATNEKLFFGSGTQLSVL.